The rows below give T cell receptor beta chains drawn from one sample of a study of T cell responses to AZD1222 COVID-19 vaccine. Clones were sequenced by immunoSEQ multiplex PCR, and TCRdb holds only the in-frame ones, with some missing. Among 110,000 to 150,000 clones listed, about 92% were seen once. The material was peripheral blood, obtained on day 0 of AZD1222 vaccination. The receptors here all came from an adult in good health. Both conserved end residues are part of each CDR3. Each record gives: J gene, V gene, D gene, CDR3 protein, CDR3 DNA. A D gene is named only where the DNA matches it firmly.

TRBJ2-7 TRBV11-3 TRBD2 CASSWGGRGYEQYF TGTGCCAGCAGCTGGGGGGGACGGGGGTACGAGCAGTACTTC
TRBJ1-2 TRBV5-5 TRBD1 CASSFDRGGYGYTF TGTGCCAGCAGCTTTGACAGGGGAGGCTATGGCTACACCTTC
TRBJ2-7 TRBV19 TRBD1 CASSIGWDSSSYEQYF TGTGCCAGTAGTATAGGGTGGGACAGTAGCTCCTACGAGCAGTACTTC
TRBJ2-5 TRBV10-3 TRBD1 CAIRNGQGVIETQYF TGTGCCATCAGAAACGGACAGGGGGTAATTGAGACCCAGTACTTC
TRBJ2-5 TRBV6-5 TRBD2 CASSYGGGGTQYF TGTGCCAGCAGTTACGGTGGGGGGGGGACCCAGTACTTC
TRBJ2-1 TRBV10-3 . CAISGGNGAGNEQFF TGTGCCATCAGCGGGGGAAACGGGGCCGGGAATGAGCAGTTCTTC
TRBJ1-4 TRBV5-1 . CASSLGQASVEKLFF TGCGCCAGCAGCTTGGGACAGGCTAGCGTTGAAAAACTGTTTTTT
TRBJ1-2 TRBV3-1/TRBV3-2 . CASSQNIEVSGYTF TGTGCCAGCAGCCAAAATATAGAGGTCTCGGGCTACACCTTC
TRBJ2-5 TRBV2 . CASSGQAKETQYF TGTGCCAGCAGTGGACAGGCGAAAGAGACCCAGTACTTC
TRBJ2-7 TRBV12-3/TRBV12-4 . CASSLAEGYEQYF TGTGCCAGCAGTTTAGCAGAGGGGTACGAGCAGTACTTC
TRBJ1-1 TRBV3-1/TRBV3-2 . CASSQDTLNTEAFF TGTGCCAGCAGCCAAGACACCTTGAACACTGAAGCTTTCTTT
TRBJ2-3 TRBV24-1 TRBD1 CATSDPGQADTQYF TGTGCCACCAGTGATCCGGGACAGGCAGATACGCAGTATTTT
TRBJ2-3 TRBV5-5 . CASSSRHRQADTQYF TGTGCCAGCAGCTCCCGCCATCGACAGGCAGATACGCAGTATTTT
TRBJ1-2 TRBV6-4 . CASSDLIWGANGYTF TGTGCCAGCAGTGACTTAATTTGGGGGGCGAATGGCTACACCTTC
TRBJ2-5 TRBV6-5 . CASIRRLQETQYF TGTGCCAGCATTCGACGGTTACAAGAGACCCAGTACTTC
TRBJ2-1 TRBV5-1 . CASSLASERVQFF TGCGCCAGCAGCTTGGCCAGCGAGCGGGTCCAGTTCTTC
TRBJ1-4 TRBV5-1 . CASSLGQNPEKLFF TGCGCCAGCAGCTTGGGGCAAAACCCTGAAAAACTGTTTTTT
TRBJ1-1 TRBV2 TRBD1 CASRDRDRVLTEAFF TGTGCCAGCAGAGACCGGGACAGGGTCCTCACTGAAGCTTTCTTT
TRBJ1-6 TRBV6-5 . CASSSGPGPPLHF TGTGCCAGCAGTTCGGGACCGGGTCCACCCCTCCACTTT
TRBJ1-1 TRBV15 . CATSRGGQNTEAFF TGTGCCACCAGCAGGGGTGGGCAGAACACTGAAGCTTTCTTT
TRBJ2-7 TRBV10-2 . CATNPTVPNEQYF TGCGCCACCAACCCGACAGTCCCTAACGAGCAGTACTTC
TRBJ2-1 TRBV7-2 TRBD1 CASSFLTGSLAFPYNEQFF TGTGCCAGCAGCTTTCTGACAGGGTCCCTAGCATTCCCCTACAATGAGCAGTTCTTC
TRBJ1-6 TRBV28 . CASISVPLHF TGTGCCAGCATAAGTGTCCCCCTCCACTTT
TRBJ2-7 TRBV4-2 TRBD2 CASSQLPAGLAGSYEQYF TGTGCCAGCAGCCAACTACCAGCGGGACTAGCGGGGTCCTACGAGCAGTACTTC
TRBJ1-2 TRBV11-2 TRBD1 CASSLSPTGGYGYTF TGTGCCAGCAGCTTATCCCCGACAGGGGGCTATGGCTACACCTTC
TRBJ2-1 TRBV6-2/TRBV6-3 . CASSYGRLDNEQFF TGTGCCAGCAGTTACGGCAGGCTCGACAATGAGCAGTTCTTC
TRBJ1-6 TRBV5-1 TRBD1 CASSQRTGGGSPLHF TGCGCCAGCAGCCAACGGACAGGTGGGGGTTCACCCCTCCACTTT
TRBJ2-2 TRBV9 . CASNPRGSDTGELFF TGTGCCAGCAACCCTAGAGGCAGCGACACCGGGGAGCTGTTTTTT
TRBJ1-2 TRBV11-2 . CASSLAGALLSGYTF TGTGCCAGCAGCTTAGCAGGGGCCCTTCTCTCCGGCTACACCTTC
TRBJ1-1 TRBV6-2/TRBV6-3 . CASSYQQTTLNTEAFF TGTGCCAGCAGTTATCAACAGACGACCCTGAACACTGAAGCTTTCTTT